The T cell receptor (beta chain) described here comes from a study of metastatic and nonmetastatic thyroid tumors. V trimming: 0 bases; J trimming: 3 bases; junction bases outside the gene matches: 3. This CDR3 has 15 amino acids. Germline CDR1 and CDR2: DFQATT and SNEGSKA (reference sequence). Patients were all untreated before their thyroid surgery. This clone was observed many times. Using MiXCR, TCRdb re-called clones from the PCR reads. The sample holds approximately 7,000 clones, roughly 37% seen once. This sequence originates from a female donor with papillary thyroid cancer or a benign thyroid nodule (not recorded which). Some clones in this sample may be carry-over from other donors' samples. The chain has TRBV20-1 and TRBJ2-5; TRBD2 aligns across 11 bases. Sequencing input: tumor tissue. The CDR3 DNA is TGCAGTGCTAGAGATAGCGGGAGGGCGGAAGAGACCCAGTACTTC. It codes for CSARDSGRAEETQYF.